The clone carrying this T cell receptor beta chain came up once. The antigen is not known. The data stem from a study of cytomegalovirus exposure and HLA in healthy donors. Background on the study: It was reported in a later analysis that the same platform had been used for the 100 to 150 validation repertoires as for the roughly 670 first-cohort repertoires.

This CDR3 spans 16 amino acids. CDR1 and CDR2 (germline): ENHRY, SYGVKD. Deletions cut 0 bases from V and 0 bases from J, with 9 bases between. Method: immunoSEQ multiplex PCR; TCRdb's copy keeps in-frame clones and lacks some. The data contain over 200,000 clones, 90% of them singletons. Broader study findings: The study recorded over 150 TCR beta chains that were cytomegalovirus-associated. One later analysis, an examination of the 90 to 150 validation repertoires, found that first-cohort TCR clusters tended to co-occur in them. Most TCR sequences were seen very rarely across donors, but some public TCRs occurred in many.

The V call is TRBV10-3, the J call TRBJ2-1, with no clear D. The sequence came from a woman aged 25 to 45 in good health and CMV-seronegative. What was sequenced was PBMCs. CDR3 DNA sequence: TGTGCCATCAGTGAGTCGGCGGTGAGCTCCTACAATGAGCAGTTCTTC. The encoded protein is CAISESAVSSYNEQFF.